Each of the 14 T cell receptor beta chains below was sequenced from the same sample in a study of blood T cell repertoires in COVID-19 (dated by TCRdb to the early 2020s). Libraries were constructed by the immunoSEQ multiplex PCR assay. TCRdb obtained this table from immuneACCESS and retained in-frame rearrangements with V and J assigned. These tables miss some clones; where compared with another copy, unresolved V genes account for less than half of the shortfall, and the remainder is unexplained. This sample lists fewer than 130,000 clones; approximately 90% were detected once. The biggest ten clones account for around 3% of the sample. The sample was peripheral blood. The receptors derive from a woman aged 45-65 years with acute or convalescent COVID-19.

This chain joins TRBV6-4 and TRBJ1-1; 7 bases line up with TRBD1. CDR1 and CDR2 from the germline V gene are MRHNA and SNTAGT. The CDR3 length is 13 residues. J was trimmed by 4 bases and V by 6 bases; bases with no gene match: 5. The CDR3 region is CASSDREGTEAFF. The CDR3 region has the DNA TGTGCCAGCAGCGACAGGGAGGGCACTGAAGCTTTCTTT.

Only a few counts were recorded for this clone. V and J are TRBV5-1 and TRBJ2-2; a weak D match, TRBD1 (6 bases). The germline V gene has CDR1 SGHRS and CDR2 YFSETQ. V gave up 3 bases and J gave up 3 bases, with 12 bases separating them. CDR3 length: 15 residues. The CDR3 loop is CASSSDRWDTGELFF. For the CDR3, the DNA is TGCGCCAGCAGCTCAGACAGGTGGGACACCGGGGAGCTGTTTTTT.

The chain employs TRBV6-5 and TRBJ1-2, with D unclear. The ends were cut back, 6 bases at V and 4 bases at J, with 12 bases in the middle. CDR1 MNHEY and CDR2 SVGAGI come from the germline V gene. The CDR3 length is 13 residues. CDR3 sequence (DNA): TGTGCCAGCAGCCCATCGGGAAGCTATGGCTACACCTTC. Protein sequence: CASSPSGSYGYTF.

This chain links TRBV19 with TRBJ2-3; possibly TRBD2 for D (6 bases). Germline V gene sequence: CDR1 LNHDA, CDR2 SQIVND (reference sequence). CDR3 length: 17 amino acids. With 5 bases removed from V and 0 bases from J, the gap between germline ends came to 18 bases. CDR3 in DNA: TGTGCCAGTAGTCGGGATAGCGGTGGGACTAGCACAGATACGCAGTATTTT. Amino acids: CASSRDSGGTSTDTQYF.

The CDR3 reads CAISEFGTSGRALGGELFF. The CDR3 DNA reads as TGTGCCATCAGTGAGTTCGGGACTAGCGGGAGGGCCCTCGGCGGGGAGCTGTTTTTT. The gene calls are TRBV10-3 and TRBJ2-2, with TRBD2 matching over 16 bases. The CDR3 loop spans 19 amino acids. With V trimmed by 1 base and J by 7 bases, 9 bases remained unmatched. Germline V gene sequence: CDR1 ENHRY, CDR2 SYGVKD.

The rearrangement uses TRBV19 and TRBJ2-1; 11 bases line up with TRBD2. The germline CDR1 and CDR2 sequences are LNHDA and SQIVND (reference sequence). The CDR3 spans 16 residues. J gave up 3 bases and V 3 bases, and 4 bases lay outside the gene matches. CDR3 loop: CASSIATSGVYNEQFF. In DNA, the CDR3 is TGTGCCAGTAGTATCGCGACTAGCGGGGTCTACAATGAGCAGTTCTTC.

The V call is TRBV5-1, the J call TRBJ1-2, with D uncertain. V gave up 1 base and J gave up 8 bases, with 9 bases separating them. The CDR3 sequence is 12 residues long. The germline gives CDR1 SGHRS, CDR2 YFSETQ. In nucleotides, the CDR3 is TGCGCCAGCAGCTTGACTGCCCGAGGCTACACCTTC. Protein sequence: CASSLTARGYTF.

The chain has TRBV27 and TRBJ2-7; the match to TRBD2 covers 10 bases. This CDR3 spans 17 amino acids. Trimming removed 2 bases from V and 4 bases from J; junction bases left unmatched: 11. CDR1 is MNHEY and CDR2 is SMNVEV in the germline V gene (reference sequence). The CDR3 protein is CASSLISGTSARYEQYF. Written as DNA, the CDR3 is TGTGCCAGCAGTTTAATAAGTGGGACTAGCGCCCGATACGAGCAGTACTTC.

The V and J genes are TRBV4-1 and TRBJ1-4; D uncertain. Trimming pared 4 bases from V and 0 bases from J, leaving 9 bases between. In germline, CDR1 is MGHRA, CDR2 YSYEKL. The CDR3 length is 15 residues. Here the CDR3 reads CASSPGGTTNEKLFF. The CDR3 DNA reads as TGCGCCAGCAGCCCCGGAGGCACAACTAATGAAAAACTGTTTTTT.

The chain carries TRBV15 and TRBJ2-2; possible D gene TRBD1, 8 bases. V gave up 0 bases and J gave up 7 bases, with 18 bases separating them. This CDR3 is 17 amino acids long. Looked up from germline, CDR1 is LNHNV and CDR2 is YYDKDF (reference sequence). The CDR3 coding sequence is TGTGCCACCAGCAGAGATGCAGGGGGCGGGGGTAACGGGGAGCTGTTTTTT. Translating it yields CATSRDAGGGGNGELFF.

The CDR3 spells CASSNTTGRSYNEQFF. DNA for the CDR3: TGTGCCAGCAGCAATACGACAGGACGCTCCTACAATGAGCAGTTCTTC. The genes are TRBV21-1 and TRBJ2-1; the D call TRBD1 from the table was never checked on the DNA. TRBV21-1 is given as a pseudogene. CDR3 length: 16 residues.

The V call is TRBV6-2 or TRBV6-3, the J call TRBJ2-2, with a weak D call TRBD2 (6 bases). V shed 0 bases and J shed 6 bases, with 11 bases lying between them. The CDR3 has 15 residues. Germline V gene lookup returns CDR1 MNHEY and CDR2 SVGEGT. CDR3 sequence: CASSYSAGSAGELFF. The CDR3 DNA reads as TGTGCCAGCAGTTACTCGGCGGGGAGCGCCGGGGAGCTGTTTTTT.

J is TRBJ2-7 and V is TRBV7-9, with 9 bases aligning to TRBD1. Germline values: CDR1 SEHNR, CDR2 FQNEAQ (reference sequence). The junction had 5 bases not matched to a gene; V was cut back by 5 bases and J by 6 bases. The CDR3 runs to 13 residues. The DNA of the CDR3 is TGTGCCAGCAGCAGAGGACAGGGGATCGAGCAGTACTTC. It codes for CASSRGQGIEQYF.

The chain is built from TRBV5-1 and TRBJ2-7; TRBD1 matches at 8 bases. Losses at the gene ends were 2 bases for V and 2 bases for J; bases not matched to a gene: 0. CDR1 SGHRS and CDR2 YFSETQ come from the germline V gene. The CDR3 is 13 residues long. CDR3 loop: CASSLQGAYEQYF. As DNA, the CDR3 is TGCGCCAGCAGCTTACAGGGGGCCTACGAGCAGTACTTC.